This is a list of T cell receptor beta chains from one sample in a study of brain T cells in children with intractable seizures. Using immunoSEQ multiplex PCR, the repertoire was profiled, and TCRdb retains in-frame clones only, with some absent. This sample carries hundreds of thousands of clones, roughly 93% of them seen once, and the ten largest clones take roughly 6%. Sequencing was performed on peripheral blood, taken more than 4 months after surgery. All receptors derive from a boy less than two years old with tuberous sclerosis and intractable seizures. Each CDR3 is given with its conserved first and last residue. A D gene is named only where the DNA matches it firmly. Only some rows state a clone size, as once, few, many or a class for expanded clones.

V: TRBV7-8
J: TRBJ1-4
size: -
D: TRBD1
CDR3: CASSLGGTGVTEKLFF
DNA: TGTGCCAGCAGCTTAGGTGGAACAGGGGTAACTGAAAAACTGTTTTTT

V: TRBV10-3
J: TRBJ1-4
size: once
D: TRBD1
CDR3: CAIRQGEDEKLFF
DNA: TGTGCCATCAGACAGGGGGAGGATGAAAAACTGTTTTTT

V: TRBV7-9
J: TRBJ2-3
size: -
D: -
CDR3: CASSLGQHTDTQYF
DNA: TGTGCCAGCAGCTTGGGACAACACACAGATACGCAGTATTTT

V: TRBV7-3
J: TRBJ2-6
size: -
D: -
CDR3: CASSLQPNRVGGANVLTF
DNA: TGTGCCAGCAGCTTACAACCAAACAGGGTTGGCGGGGCCAACGTCCTGACTTTC

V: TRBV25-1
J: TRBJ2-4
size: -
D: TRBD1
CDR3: CASSGQQGEGAKNIQYF
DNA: TGTGCCAGCAGTGGTCAACAGGGGGAAGGGGCCAAAAACATTCAGTACTTC

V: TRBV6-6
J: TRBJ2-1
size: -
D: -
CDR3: CASSYVGWTNEQFF
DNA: TGTGCCAGCAGTTATGTAGGTTGGACCAATGAGCAGTTCTTC

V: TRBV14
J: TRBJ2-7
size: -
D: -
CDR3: CASSRLTESYEQYF
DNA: TGTGCCAGCAGCCGACTGACGGAATCCTACGAGCAGTACTTC

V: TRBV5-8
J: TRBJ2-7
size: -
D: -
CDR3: CASSAYRDNSYEQYF
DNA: TGTGCCAGCAGCGCGTACCGAGACAACTCCTACGAGCAGTACTTC

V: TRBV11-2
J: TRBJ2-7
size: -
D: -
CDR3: CASSSSRRESNSIPYEQYF
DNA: TGTGCCAGCAGCTCTAGCCGGAGGGAATCAAATTCAATACCCTACGAGCAGTACTTC

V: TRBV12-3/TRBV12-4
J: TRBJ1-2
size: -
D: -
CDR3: CASSLRQTYGYTF
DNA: TGTGCCAGCAGTTTACGGCAGACTTATGGCTACACCTTC

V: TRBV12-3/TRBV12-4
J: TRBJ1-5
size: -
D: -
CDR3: CASSLSVHQPQHF
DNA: TGTGCCAGCAGTTTATCGGTCCATCAGCCCCAGCATTTT

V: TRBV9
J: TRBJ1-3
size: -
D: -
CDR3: CASSTAISGNTIYF
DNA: TGTGCCAGCAGCACCGCAATCTCTGGAAACACCATATATTTT

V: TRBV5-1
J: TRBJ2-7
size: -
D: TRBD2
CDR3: CASSPTSGSYEQYF
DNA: TGCGCCAGCAGCCCGACTAGCGGCTCCTACGAGCAGTACTTC

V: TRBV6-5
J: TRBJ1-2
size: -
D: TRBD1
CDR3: CASSYSTDRGSGYTF
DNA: TGTGCCAGCAGTTACTCGACGGACAGGGGTAGCGGCTACACCTTC

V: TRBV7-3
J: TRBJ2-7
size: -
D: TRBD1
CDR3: CASSSGTGGYEQYF
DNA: TGTGCCAGCAGTTCCGGGACAGGGGGCTACGAGCAGTACTTC

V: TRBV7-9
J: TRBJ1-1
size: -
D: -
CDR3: CASSLAKGWGTEAFF
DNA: TGTGCCAGCAGCTTAGCGAAGGGGTGGGGCACTGAAGCTTTCTTT

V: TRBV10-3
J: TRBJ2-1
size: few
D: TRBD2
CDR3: CAISPAGGEYNEQFF
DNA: TGTGCCATCAGCCCAGCGGGGGGGGAGTACAATGAGCAGTTCTTC

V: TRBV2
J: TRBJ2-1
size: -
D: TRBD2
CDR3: CASQGTSGPYNEQFF
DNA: TGTGCCAGCCAAGGCACTAGCGGGCCCTACAATGAGCAGTTCTTC

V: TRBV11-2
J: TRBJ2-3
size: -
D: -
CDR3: CASRQEFSNTDTQYF
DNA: TGTGCCAGCAGGCAGGAGTTCTCTAACACAGATACGCAGTATTTT

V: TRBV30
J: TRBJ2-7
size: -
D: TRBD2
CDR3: CAWTPGRGSSYEQYF
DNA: TGTGCCTGGACCCCTGGGCGGGGGAGCTCCTACGAGCAGTACTTC

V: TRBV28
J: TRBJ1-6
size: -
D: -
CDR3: CASSLRSPYNSPLHF
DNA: TGTGCCAGCAGTTTGAGGTCGCCCTATAATTCACCCCTCCACTTT

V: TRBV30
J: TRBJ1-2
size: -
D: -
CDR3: CAWSVGADGYTF
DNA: TGTGCCTGGAGTGTAGGAGCCGATGGCTACACCTTC

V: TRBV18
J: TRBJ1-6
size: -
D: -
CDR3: CASSLNKDSSEYSPLHF
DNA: TGTGCCAGCTCCCTCAATAAGGACAGTTCCGAATATTCACCCCTCCACTTT

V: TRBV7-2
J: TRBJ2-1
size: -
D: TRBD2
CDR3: CASSLSTVWTSGRTGQFF
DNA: TGTGCCAGCAGCTTAAGTACAGTGTGGACTAGCGGGAGGACGGGGCAGTTCTTC

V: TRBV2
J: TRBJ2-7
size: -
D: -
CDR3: CASTSITYEQYF
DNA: TGTGCCAGCACCTCTATTACTTACGAGCAGTACTTC

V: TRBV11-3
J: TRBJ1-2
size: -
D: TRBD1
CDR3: CASSKETGVKAGYTF
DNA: TGTGCCAGCAGCAAAGAGACAGGGGTTAAAGCCGGCTACACCTTC

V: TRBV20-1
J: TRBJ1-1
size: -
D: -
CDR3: CSASPNTEAFF
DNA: TGCAGTGCTAGTCCGAACACTGAAGCTTTCTTT

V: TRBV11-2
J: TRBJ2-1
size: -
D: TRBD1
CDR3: CASSGTGDLSYNEQFF
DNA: TGTGCCAGCTCCGGGACAGGGGATCTCTCCTACAATGAGCAGTTCTTC

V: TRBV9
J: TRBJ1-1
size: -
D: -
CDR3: CASSPGDTEAFF
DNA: TGTGCCAGCAGCCCTGGGGACACTGAAGCTTTCTTT

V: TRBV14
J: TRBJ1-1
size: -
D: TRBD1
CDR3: CASSQVLPRDRATEAFF
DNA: TGTGCCAGCAGCCAAGTTCTCCCCCGGGACAGGGCGACTGAAGCTTTCTTT

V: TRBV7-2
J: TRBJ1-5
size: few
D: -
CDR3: CASSLVGGNQPQHF
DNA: TGTGCCAGCAGCTTAGTGGGCGGAAATCAGCCCCAGCATTTT

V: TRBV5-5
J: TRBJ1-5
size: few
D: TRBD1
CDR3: CASSGAGGQPQHF
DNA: TGTGCCAGCAGCGGGGCAGGGGGTCAGCCCCAGCATTTT

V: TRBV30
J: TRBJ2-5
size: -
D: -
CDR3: CAWSASQETQYF
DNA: TGTGCCTGGAGTGCTAGCCAAGAGACCCAGTACTTC

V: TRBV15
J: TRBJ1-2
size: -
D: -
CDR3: CATSRDRDQASSDGYTF
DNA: TGTGCCACCAGCAGAGATCGCGATCAGGCATCGAGTGATGGCTACACCTTC

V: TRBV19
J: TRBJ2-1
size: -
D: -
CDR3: CASTAGYNEQFF
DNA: TGTGCCAGTACGGCAGGATACAATGAGCAGTTCTTC

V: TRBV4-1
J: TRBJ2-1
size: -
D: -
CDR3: CASSFRTAISSYNEQFF
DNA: TGCGCCAGCAGCTTCCGAACGGCGATAAGCTCCTACAATGAGCAGTTCTTC

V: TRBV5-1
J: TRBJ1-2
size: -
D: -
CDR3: CASSLGGAGYTF
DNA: TGCGCCAGCAGCTTGGGGGGGGCTGGCTACACCTTC

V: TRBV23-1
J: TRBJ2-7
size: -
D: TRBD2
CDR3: CASSQRRGTSGTGTSYEQYF
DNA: TGCGCCAGCAGTCAAAGAAGGGGGACTAGCGGTACGGGAACTTCCTACGAGCAGTACTTC

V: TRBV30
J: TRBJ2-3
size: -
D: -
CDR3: CAWSPRVRGTTDTQYF
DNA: TGTGCCTGGAGTCCGCGGGTCAGGGGCACGACAGATACGCAGTATTTT

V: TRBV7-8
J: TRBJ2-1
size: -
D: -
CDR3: CASSPSRAGEFF
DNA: TGTGCCAGCTCTCCAAGCCGGGCAGGGGAGTTCTTC

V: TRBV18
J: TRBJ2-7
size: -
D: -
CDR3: CASSPGRLVPYEQYF
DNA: TGTGCCAGCTCACCAGGGCGGCTAGTCCCCTACGAGCAGTACTTC

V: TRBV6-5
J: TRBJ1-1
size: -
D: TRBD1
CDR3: CATRGRGAFF
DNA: TGTGCCACCAGGGGGCGGGGGGCTTTCTTT

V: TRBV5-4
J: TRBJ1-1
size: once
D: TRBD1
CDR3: CASNLDRADTEAFF
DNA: TGTGCCAGCAATCTAGACAGGGCGGACACTGAAGCTTTCTTT

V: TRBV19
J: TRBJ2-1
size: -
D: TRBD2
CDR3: CASSKTSGGAYNEQFF
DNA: TGTGCCAGTAGTAAGACAAGCGGGGGTGCCTACAATGAGCAGTTCTTC

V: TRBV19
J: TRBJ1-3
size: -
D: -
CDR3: CASSSAGARRGTIYF
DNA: TGTGCCAGTAGTTCCGCCGGGGCTAGAAGGGGAACCATATATTTT

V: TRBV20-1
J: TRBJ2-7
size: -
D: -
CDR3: CSASGGPSYEQYF
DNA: TGCAGTGCTAGTGGCGGGCCTTCCTACGAGCAGTACTTC